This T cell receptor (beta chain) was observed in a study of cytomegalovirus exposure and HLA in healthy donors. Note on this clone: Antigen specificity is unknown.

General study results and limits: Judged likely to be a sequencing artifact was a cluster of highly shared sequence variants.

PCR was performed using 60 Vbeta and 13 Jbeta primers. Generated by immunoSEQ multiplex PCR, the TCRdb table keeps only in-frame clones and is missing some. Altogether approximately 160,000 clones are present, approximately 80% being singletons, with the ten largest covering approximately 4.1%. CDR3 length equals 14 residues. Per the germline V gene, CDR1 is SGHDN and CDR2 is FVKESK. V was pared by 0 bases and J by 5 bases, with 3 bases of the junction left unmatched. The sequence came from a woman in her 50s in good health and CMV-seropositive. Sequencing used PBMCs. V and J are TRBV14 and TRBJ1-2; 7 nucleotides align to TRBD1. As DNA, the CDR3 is TGTGCCAGCAGCCAAGATGACAGGGTTTATGGCTACACCTTC. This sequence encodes CASSQDDRVYGYTF.